The rows below give T cell receptor beta chains drawn from one sample of a study of OX40 agonist ivuxolimab in advanced cancers. Profiled with immunoSEQ multiplex PCR; TCRdb holds only in-frame clones, not every one. The table has under 35,000 clones, roughly 82% seen once. The sequencing here drew on CD4+ or CD8+ T cells sorted from blood, taken in a trial of the OX40 agonist ivuxolimab. The source of these receptors is an adult with an advanced solid tumor such as melanoma, head and neck, liver or kidney cancer. CDR3s include the opening cysteine and the closing phenylalanine or tryptophan. Each record gives: J gene, clone size, V gene, CDR3 protein. Size is stated for part of the rows, as once, few or many counts, or as a class when the clone is expanded.

>TRBJ1-5|-|TRBV4-1
CASSQQTGGGGNQPQHF
>TRBJ2-3|-|TRBV7-2
CASSRQKSGRGTDTQYF
>TRBJ1-3|-|TRBV7-8
CASSGGQGNTIYF
>TRBJ1-4|once|TRBV14
CASSQARWQGEEKLFF
>TRBJ2-1|-|TRBV28
CASSSNSGLAFNEQFF
>TRBJ2-3|-|TRBV11-2
CASSLVTGVRDF
>TRBJ1-1|few|TRBV6-1
CASSELTGGIGEAFF
>TRBJ1-2|-|TRBV7-6
CASSPWTGPQDGYTF
>TRBJ2-1|-|TRBV25-1
CASSAGTGGARSYNEQFF
>TRBJ2-1|-|TRBV7-3
CASSLTSYNEQFF
>TRBJ2-6|-|TRBV6-6
CASSAGGPGANVLTF
>TRBJ2-7|-|TRBV6-5
CASSYRGLDSSYEQYF
>TRBJ1-5|few|TRBV6-1
CASSVGGHNQPQHF
>TRBJ2-7|-|TRBV30
CALSRGVVGVQYF
>TRBJ2-7|few|TRBV29-1
CSTKGTGKAEQYF
>TRBJ2-3|-|TRBV10-2
CASSLSGGTPGTQYF
>TRBJ2-5|-|TRBV19
CASSIAIGRETQYF
>TRBJ2-5|-|TRBV19
CASKAQLYQETQYF
>TRBJ1-2|-|TRBV5-1
CASSLGTEDIGYTF
>TRBJ2-6|-|TRBV7-6
CASSRSGANVLTF
>TRBJ1-4|-|TRBV4-1
CASSQPTQGARNEKLFF
>TRBJ1-1|-|TRBV5-6
CASSPARDRGPGTEAFF
>TRBJ2-3|once|TRBV7-6
CASSDLPGLAALDTQYF
>TRBJ2-7|-|TRBV11-2
CASSLQREVPYEQYF
>TRBJ2-5|-|TRBV18
CASSISGQETQYF
>TRBJ1-5|-|TRBV7-2
CASSLGSEQPQHF
>TRBJ2-7|-|TRBV19
CASSTSGVEAYEQYF
>TRBJ2-1|-|TRBV6-1
CASSAYQGYEQFF
>TRBJ1-1|-|TRBV15
CATSREGLNTEAFF
>TRBJ2-7|-|TRBV5-4
CASSSRDKGGEQYF
>TRBJ1-1|once|TRBV6-5
CASGQPLTEAFF